This T cell receptor (beta chain) came from a study of shared clonotypes between healthy human individuals. Germline assignment: CDR1 ENHRY and CDR2 SYGVKD. Trimming cost V 3 bases and J 4 bases, with 9 bases left between them. CDR3 length equals 14 residues. Clones were read by immunoSEQ multiplex PCR, and TCRdb kept only the in-frame ones, dropping some. The profile shows more than 2,000,000 clones, around 90% of them singletons. The sequenced sample was naive CD4+ T cells sorted from blood. Subset given: CD45RA+ positively selected. This receptor was taken from a man in his late teens or twenties in good health. V gene TRBV10-3 combines with J gene TRBJ2-2, with D perhaps TRBD1 (6 bases). CDR3: CAISERGSTGELFF. The CDR3 bases are TGTGCCATCAGTGAAAGGGGGAGCACCGGGGAGCTGTTTTTT.